This T cell receptor beta chain was recovered during a study of shared T cell receptors in the human thymus. Here immunoSEQ multiplex PCR was the method, and the copy in TCRdb shows in-frame clones only, minus some. The data show 600,000 to 900,000 clones, 80% to 90% seen once. The V end was cut by 0 bases, the J end by 4 bases, with 15 bases between. Germline assignment: CDR1 SGHTA and CDR2 FQGNSA. The CDR3 length is 16 residues. These data also formed part of another study, on human thymus T cells. As that report states: Among the donors, all were healthy Finnish infants having corrective surgery for congenital heart defects. From resections taken during corrective heart surgery, the thymus tissue was obtained. Thymic and blood repertoires appeared to carry a bias in their V and J gene usage. Related research found strongly overlapping thymic repertoires in unrelated individuals.

The chain employs TRBV7-2 and TRBJ1-2, with a possible D match to TRBD1 (5 bases). The TCR was taken from a girl less than two years old with a congenital heart defect. Sequences were obtained from thymocytes. CDR3 protein: CASSLAILRGLYGYTF. The CDR3, as DNA: TGTGCCAGCAGCTTAGCGATTCTCCGGGGACTCTATGGCTACACCTTC.